The 8 T cell receptor beta chains below were found in one sample sequenced in a study of CD8 T cells in Susac syndrome. With random hexamers, roughly 0.45 to 1 ug RNA was reverse transcribed. A single record per CDR3 protein comes from TCRdb applying MiXCR to the immunoSEQ multiplex PCR reads. The repertoire consists of 250,000 to 300,000 distinct CDR3 sequences, with approximately 85% occurring once and the leading ten covering over 0.1%. Source material: CD8+ T cells from PBMCs. The receptor set was obtained from a human donor with multiple sclerosis.

This chain connects TRBV25-1 to TRBJ2-7; TRBD1 or TRBD2 may be the D gene (6 bases each). Germline lookup yields CDR1 MGHDK and CDR2 SYGVNS. The CDR3 length is 14 residues. V dropped 2 bases and J dropped 3 bases, with 11 bases sitting between them. The CDR3 DNA sequence: TGTGCCAGCAGTGAAGAAGGAGGGGGCTACGAGCAGTACTTC. This encodes CASSEEGGGYEQYF.

The CDR3 protein is CASSPTGSTPTGELFF. The CDR3 coding sequence is TGTGCCAGCAGTCCGACCGGCAGTACCCCCACCGGGGAGCTGTTTTTT. The chain has TRBV7-9 and TRBJ2-2, with D hard to call. Trimming took off 6 bases at V and 4 bases at J, with 18 bases between the two ends. Germline lookup yields CDR1 SEHNR and CDR2 FQNEAQ (reference sequence). This CDR3 comprises 16 residues.

This chain joins TRBV6-2 or TRBV6-3 and TRBJ2-3; no reliable D call. Deletions cut 5 bases from V and 6 bases from J, with 12 bases between. The germline V gene encodes CDR1 MNHEY and CDR2 SVGEGT. This CDR3 is 13 amino acids long. The CDR3 region is CASSVIRRDTQYF. CDR3 DNA sequence: TGTGCCAGCAGTGTCATACGTCGGGATACGCAGTATTTT.

The chain has TRBV9 and TRBJ2-6; D is possibly TRBD2 (7 bases). Trimming took 5 bases from V and 2 from J, leaving 11 bases between them. In germline, CDR1 is SGDLS, CDR2 YYNGEE. This CDR3 has 15 residues. CDR3 sequence (DNA): TGTGCCAGCAGAGGGGGGGCACCTGGGGCCAACGTCCTGACTTTC. It translates to CASRGGAPGANVLTF.

The chain recombines TRBV27 with TRBJ1-3; 7 bases agree with TRBD1. This CDR3 region has 15 residues. Losses at the gene ends were 5 bases for V and 2 bases for J; bases not matched to a gene: 6. The germline V gene encodes CDR1 MNHEY and CDR2 SMNVEV (reference sequence). Here the CDR3 reads CASSGTGEAGNTIYF. In DNA form, the CDR3 reads TGTGCCAGCAGTGGAACAGGGGAGGCTGGAAACACCATATATTTT.

This clonotype has only a few counts. The chain carries TRBV11-1 and TRBJ1-2; D is uncertain. The V gene lost 0 bases and the J gene lost 2 bases, with 7 bases spanning the gap. Germline V lookup: CDR1 SGHAT, CDR2 FQDESV (reference sequence). This CDR3 spans 14 amino acids. CDR3 sequence: CASSLASSNYGYTF. The CDR3, as DNA: TGTGCCAGCAGCTTAGCGTCCTCGAACTATGGCTACACCTTC.

This clonotype was counted once. The chain carries TRBV19 and TRBJ2-7; either TRBD1 or TRBD2 may fit D (5 bases each). There are 14 residues in the CDR3. Trimming pared 6 bases from V and 2 bases from J, leaving 14 bases between. Germline V gene data show CDR1 as LNHDA and CDR2 as SQIVND (reference sequence). This CDR3 is CASRRGRGAYEQYF. In DNA form, the CDR3 reads TGTGCCAGTAGAAGAGGAAGGGGAGCCTACGAGCAGTACTTC.

The chain combines TRBV27 with TRBJ2-1, with 8 bases matching TRBD2. The germline gives CDR1 MNHEY, CDR2 SMNVEV (reference sequence). The V and J ends lost 2 bases and 3 bases, in that order; junction bases with no gene match: 3. This CDR3 comprises 15 residues. In DNA form, the CDR3 reads TGTGCCAGCAGTTTAACCGGGACTAGCTACAATGAGCAGTTCTTC. Amino acid sequence: CASSLTGTSYNEQFF.